This TCR beta chain was identified during a study of blood T cells in healthy people across ages. V trimming: 7 bases; J trimming: 6 bases; junction bases outside the gene matches: 2. The CDR3 loop spans 12 amino acids. Germline CDR1 reads MNHEY; CDR2 reads SVGAGI. It was with a sample-barcoded 5' primer and a J-beta primer mix that a second PCR of about 7 to 12 cycles was run. Every cDNA molecule carried a tag from a template-switch adaptor bearing 12 random nucleotides. From the 5' RACE reads, TCRdb called clonotypes with MiXCR, one entry per CDR3 protein. Counted here are 870,000 or so distinct CDR3 sequences, under 30% occurring once; the ten biggest clones make up 17%.

Source material: blood. This rearrangement joins TRBV6-5 to TRBJ1-5; 8 positions match TRBD1. The TCR originated in an elderly woman in good health. CDR3 DNA sequence: TGTGCCAGCACGACAGGGGCTCAGCCCCAGCATTTT. It codes for CASTTGAQPQHF.